Following are 16 T cell receptor beta chains from one sample sequenced in a study of cytomegalovirus exposure and HLA in healthy donors. The PCR made use of 60 Vbeta and 13 Jbeta primers. The protocol was immunoSEQ multiplex PCR, while the TCRdb copy is restricted to in-frame clones and leaves out a portion. The data contain some 140,000 clones, 50% to 75% of them seen just once; the ten biggest clones take up 2% to 2.5%. The sequenced sample consisted of PBMCs. The source of these receptors is a woman aged 40-49 years in good health and CMV-seronegative.

The chain couples TRBV12-5 to TRBJ1-1; D uncertain. From germline, CDR1 is LGHNT and CDR2 FRNRAP. With 2 bases removed from V and 4 bases from J, the gap between germline ends came to 2 bases. The CDR3 sequence is 11 residues long. CDR3 nucleotides: TGTGCTAGTGGTTTGCTCACTGAAGCTTTCTTT. It translates to CASGLLTEAFF.

This clone was counted only a few times. The CDR3 coding sequence is TGTGCCAGCAGCTTAAATGCCAGGGGCTCCTACAATGAGCAGTTCTTC. It yields the protein CASSLNARGSYNEQFF. This chain connects TRBV7-6 to TRBJ2-1; a weak D match, TRBD1 (6 bases). Trimming pared 2 bases from V and 0 bases from J, leaving 11 bases between. Per germline, CDR1 SGHVS and CDR2 FNYEAQ. This CDR3 comprises 16 residues. The whole variable domain, remainder taken from reference TRBV7-6 and TRBJ2-1, is GAGVSQSPRYKVTKRGQDVALRCDPISGHVSLYWYRQALGQGPEFLTYFNYEAQQDKSGLPNDRFSAERPEGSISTLTIQRTEQRDSAMYRCASSLNARGSYNEQFFGPGTRLTVL.

The chain links TRBV27 to TRBJ2-1; D gene unclear. V was pared by 4 bases and J by 7 bases, with 14 bases between. The germline V gene encodes CDR1 MNHEY and CDR2 SMNVEV (reference sequence). The CDR3 extends over 14 amino acids. The CDR3 protein is CASSSTLTRNEQFF. The CDR3, as DNA: TGTGCCAGCAGTTCGACATTGACCCGTAATGAGCAGTTCTTC.

CDR3 DNA sequence: TGTGCCAGCAGCCCAGGACAGTTGACGAGACAGTACTTC. Amino acids: CASSPGQLTRQYF. V gene TRBV5-8 combines with J gene TRBJ2-7, with D perhaps matching TRBD1 (6 bases). This CDR3 is built from 13 residues. Trimming removed 4 bases from V and 10 bases from J, with 18 bases in between. Germline values: CDR1 SGHTS, CDR2 YDEGEE.

The chain recombines TRBV6-1 with TRBJ2-3, with D possibly TRBD2 on 5 matching bases. The CDR3 length is 14 residues. In germline, CDR1 is MNHNS, CDR2 SASEGT. V was cut by 0 bases and J by 3 bases, with 7 bases left in between. The DNA of the CDR3 is TGTGCCAGCAGTGAAGCACTAGGGACAGATACGCAGTATTTT. Translating gives CASSEALGTDTQYF.

The chain combines TRBV6-1 with TRBJ2-1; TRBD2 might be the D (7 bases). V lost 7 bases and J lost 7, with 20 bases in between. The CDR3 runs 15 residues. Germline V gene lookup returns CDR1 MNHNS and CDR2 SASEGT. The CDR3: CASTEGGVPGNEQFF. CDR3 bases: TGTGCCAGCACCGAGGGGGGGGTCCCGGGAAATGAGCAGTTCTTC.

The genes are TRBV29-1 and TRBJ1-5, with D perhaps TRBD1 (6 bases). Between the trimmed V and J ends, which lost 5 bases and 9 bases, there was a span of 17 bases. The CDR3 has 13 amino acids. The germline V gene encodes CDR1 SQVTM and CDR2 ANQGSEA. CDR3 DNA sequence: TGCAGCGTTAGCTCAGGGGAAATGAGGCCCCAGCATTTT. Its translation: CSVSSGEMRPQHF.

This chain connects TRBV7-9 to TRBJ2-5, with TRBD1 as a possible D gene (5 bases). Matching the DNA end better, TRBJ2-7 makes the J call doubtful. Germline V gene sequence: CDR1 SEHNR, CDR2 FQNEAQ (reference sequence). This CDR3 region has 15 residues. The chain's CDR3 is CASSLERTSTYEQYF. Here the CDR3 DNA reads TGTGCCAGCAGCTTAGAGAGGACATCTACCTACGAGCAGTACTTC.

About this clone itself: Additional DNA sequences in this sample encode the identical CDR3. The chain combines TRBV9 with TRBJ1-1, with unresolved D. V dropped 0 bases and J dropped 3 bases, with 15 bases sitting between them. The CDR3 runs to 16 residues. Germline CDR1 is SGDLS and CDR2 is YYNGEE. The CDR3 spells CASSVEEGAGYTEAFF. In DNA, the CDR3 is TGTGCCAGCAGCGTAGAGGAGGGCGCGGGTTACACTGAAGCTTTCTTT.

Concerning this clone itself: A read error may produce the germline difference seen at one junction end. V is TRBV7-2 and J is TRBJ1-6; D gene ambiguous. This CDR3 is 15 amino acids long. Germline lookup yields CDR1 SGHTA and CDR2 FQGNSA. The CDR3: CASSPGSSYNSPLHF. CDR3 sequence (DNA): TGTGCCAGCTCCCCCGGGAGCTCGTATAATTCTCCCCTCCACTTT.

The chain has TRBV6-1 and TRBJ1-1; perhaps TRBD1 as D (5 bases). The CDR3 extends over 15 amino acids. Trimming pared 5 bases from V and 2 bases from J, leaving 15 bases between. Germline V gene data show CDR1 as MNHNS and CDR2 as SASEGT. Written as DNA, the CDR3 is TGTGCCAGCAGTCTCCGGATACAGGCTAACACTGAAGCTTTCTTT. The encoded protein is CASSLRIQANTEAFF.

This clone was counted a few times. The J gene is TRBJ1-6, the V gene TRBV2, with 9 bases lining up with TRBD1. This CDR3 has 15 residues. Per germline, CDR1 SNHLY and CDR2 FYNNEI. The V segment lost 6 bases and the J segment 6 bases; nucleotides outside the gene matches: 6. The CDR3: CASRWTGDGNSPLHF. The CDR3 nucleotides are TGTGCCAGCAGATGGACAGGGGATGGTAATTCACCCCTCCACTTT.

The chain uses TRBV18 and TRBJ2-2; 7 bases are shared with TRBD1. This CDR3 spans 15 amino acids. V lost 3 bases and J lost 3; bases outside the gene matches: 4. The germline gives CDR1 KGHSH, CDR2 LQKENI. CDR3 in amino acids: CASSPGTVDTGELFF. CDR3 sequence (DNA): TGTGCCAGCTCACCTGGGACAGTTGACACCGGGGAGCTGTTTTTT.

The CDR3 region is CASSQARFNPKDRDEQYF. The CDR3 DNA reads TGCGCCAGCAGTCAGGCACGCTTTAACCCTAAGGACAGGGACGAGCAGTACTTC. The gene calls are TRBV5-1 and TRBJ2-7, with TRBD1 identical over 8 bases. This CDR3 spans 18 amino acids. Per germline, CDR1 SGHRS and CDR2 YFSETQ. V lost 5 bases, J lost 5 bases, and 21 bases stayed unmatched.

The chain has TRBV5-1 and TRBJ1-6, with D perhaps TRBD1 (6 bases). V lost 1 base and J lost 8, with 10 bases in between. The CDR3 totals 14 residues. CDR1 is SGHRS, CDR2 YFSETQ, per germline. CDR3 bases: TGCGCCAGCAGCTTGATGTCAGGGGATTCACCCCTCCACTTT. Translated, it gives CASSLMSGDSPLHF. Using reference TRBV5-1 and TRBJ1-6 for the parts outside the CDR3, the full variable domain is KAGVTQTPRYLIKTRGQQVTLSCSPISGHRSVSWYQQTPGQGLQFLFEYFSETQRNKGNFPGRFSGRQFSNSRSEMNVSTLELGDSALYLCASSLMSGDSPLHFGNGTRLTVT.

The chain's CDR3 is CASRTLGLTDTQYF. CDR3 DNA sequence: TGTGCCAGCAGGACACTAGGCCTCACAGATACGCAGTATTTT. This chain uses TRBV6-5 with TRBJ2-3; a possible D gene is TRBD2 (5 bases). V gave up 6 bases and J gave up 2 bases, with 12 bases separating them. From germline, CDR1 is MNHEY and CDR2 SVGAGI. The CDR3 covers 14 residues.